This T cell receptor beta chain was captured in a study of cytomegalovirus exposure and HLA in healthy donors. Study context: Out of approximately 170 million T cells, an earlier analysis found 117 million unique TCR beta sequences in total.

Study outcomes and limitations: With later analysis, a missense DCLRE1C variant became linked to TCR beta V- and J-gene trimming. Under in vitro conditions, a few CMV-associated chains were confirmed as specific for CMV antigens.

Details on this clone: The antigen remains undetermined.

60 Vbeta and 13 Jbeta primers were used in PCR. TCRdb keeps only in-frame clones here, not all; method: immunoSEQ multiplex PCR. The sample includes more than 95,000 clones, 75% to 80% of them seen just once. The CDR3 consists of 12 residues. Germline V gene sequence: CDR1 SGHTA, CDR2 FQGTGA. The V and J ends lost 3 bases and 12 bases, in that order; junction bases with no gene match: 4. What was sequenced was PBMCs. V gene TRBV7-3 combines with J gene TRBJ2-7; 11 nucleotides line up with TRBD1. This receptor was obtained from a man in his sixties in good health and CMV-seropositive. The CDR3 DNA reads TGTGCCAGCAGCTTGGGACAGGGGGTTCCGTACTTC. Translated: CASSLGQGVPYF.